The clone carrying this T cell receptor (beta chain) has ten or more counts. The antigen is unknown. Unique molecular identifiers were incorporated during preparation of the TCRbeta library. In TCRdb, the PCR reads were re-called with MiXCR into one record per CDR3 protein. The sample records fewer than 350,000 distinct CDR3 sequences, roughly 8.2% being singletons. The data belong to a study of T-cell reconstitution after alpha-beta-depleted transplantation in children. Overall study findings and caveats: Diversity of TCRbeta at day 60 was high in some patients, arising from surviving recipient T cells and thymic progenitors. A year post-transplant, T-cell counts and diversity derived mostly from newly produced T cells.

The CDR3 contains 11 residues. V was clipped by 7 bases and J by 10 bases; unmatched bases: 4. In germline, CDR1 is MDHEN, CDR2 SYDVKM. The sample here was peripheral blood, taken 360 days after TCRalphabeta/CD19-depleted stem cell transplant. The clonotype was recovered from a female patient aged 2 to 10 who had a stem cell transplant for Fanconi anemia, so the T cells may come from the graft donor. The chain carries TRBV28 and TRBJ1-1, with 9 nucleotides matching TRBD1. The CDR3 sequence: CASTLGQGAFF. For the CDR3, the DNA is TGTGCCAGCACCTTGGGACAGGGAGCTTTCTTT.